This TCR beta chain was recovered during a study of T cells in Graves' hyperthyroidism and ophthalmopathy. Amplified TCR beta CDR3 regions came from RNA transcripts. HTBI primers were the set used in a first-round RT-PCR of the TCR CDR3. TCRdb independently ran MiXCR on the multiplex PCR reads; one entry per CDR3 protein. The sample lists 500,000 to 750,000 distinct CDR3 sequences, roughly 14% occurring once. This clonotype was recorded at least ten times. Antigen unknown. Whole-study findings and limits: Before onset, ophthalmopathy was predicted by the model a median approximately 6.5 months earlier.

PBMCs were sourced from approximately 9.3 ml fresh peripheral blood. The germline gives CDR1 MDHEN, CDR2 SYDVKM. The trim removed 7 bases at V and 0 bases at J, leaving 5 bases unmatched. This CDR3 is 15 amino acids long. Material for sequencing was blood. This clonotype originated in a woman under 40 with Graves' hyperthyroidism. This rearrangement joins TRBV28 to TRBJ1-5; 8 bases line up with TRBD1. The CDR3 region has the DNA TGTGCCAGCATCCCGGGACAGGTTAGCAATCAGCCCCAGCATTTT. This gives the protein CASIPGQVSNQPQHF.